This T cell receptor (beta chain) is from a study of cytomegalovirus exposure and HLA in healthy donors. The PCR used 60 Vbeta and 13 Jbeta primers. Repertoires were generated with immunoSEQ multiplex PCR, while TCRdb's copy carries only in-frame clones and drops some. The sample consists of about 160,000 clones, around 64% of them appearing once. The germline V gene encodes CDR1 SGHRS and CDR2 YFSETQ. The CDR3 length is 17 residues. V lost 4 bases to trimming and J lost 0 bases; unmatched junction nucleotides: 6. This sequence was found in a woman aged 25 to 39 in good health and CMV-seronegative. Sequences were obtained from PBMCs. V gene TRBV5-1 combines with J gene TRBJ2-1, with 11 nucleotides matching TRBD2. CDR3 nucleotide sequence: TGCGCCAGCAGCAAGGTAGCGGGGGGGCCCTCCTACAATGAGCAGTTCTTC. Encoded protein: CASSKVAGGPSYNEQFF.